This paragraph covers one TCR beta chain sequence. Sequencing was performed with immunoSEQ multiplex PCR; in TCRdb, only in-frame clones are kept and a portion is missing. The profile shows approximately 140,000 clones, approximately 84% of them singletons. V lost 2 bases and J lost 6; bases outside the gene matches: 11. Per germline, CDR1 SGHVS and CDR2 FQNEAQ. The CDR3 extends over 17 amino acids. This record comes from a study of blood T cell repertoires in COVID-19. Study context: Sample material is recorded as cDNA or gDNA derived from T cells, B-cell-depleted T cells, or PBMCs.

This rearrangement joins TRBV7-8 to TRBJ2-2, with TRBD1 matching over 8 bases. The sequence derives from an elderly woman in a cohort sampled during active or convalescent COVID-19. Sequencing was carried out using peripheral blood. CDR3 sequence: CASSLRQGSWIPGELFF. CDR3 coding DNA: TGTGCCAGCAGCTTAAGACAGGGGAGTTGGATCCCCGGGGAGCTGTTTTTT.